This section outlines one T cell receptor (beta chain) sequence together with its context. Clones were sequenced by immunoSEQ multiplex PCR, and TCRdb holds only the in-frame ones, with some missing. The sample consists of 600,000 to 900,000 clones, roughly 88% of them appearing once. This sample is drawn from a study of shared T cell receptors in the human thymus. V lost 0 bases to trimming and J lost 5 bases; unmatched junction nucleotides: 6. Germline V gene sequence: CDR1 SGHNT, CDR2 YYREEE (reference sequence). The CDR3 totals 15 residues. Another study also made use of these data, one on human thymus T cells. Turning to that study: Resections obtained during corrective heart surgery supplied the thymus tissue. V and J gene usage appeared biased in thymic and blood repertoires.

The V and J genes are TRBV5-4 and TRBJ1-2; 8 bases fit TRBD1. The sample comprised thymocytes. This receptor was taken from a girl less than two years old with a congenital heart defect. The CDR3 DNA reads as TGTGCCAGCAGCTTGGCAAGGACAGGGCCGTATGGCTACACCTTC. This encodes CASSLARTGPYGYTF.